Sequencing of this T cell receptor (beta chain) was carried out in a study of cytomegalovirus exposure and HLA in healthy donors. This CDR3 spans 17 amino acids. In germline, CDR1 is MGHDK, CDR2 SYGVNS. V lost 2 bases to trimming and J lost 5 bases; unmatched junction nucleotides: 9. A multiplex PCR was run with 60 Vbeta primers and 13 Jbeta primers. Sequencing used immunoSEQ multiplex PCR; TCRdb keeps in-frame clones, though not all of them. Of around 140,000 clones in the sample, roughly four fifths were seen once. Sequencing was done on a sample of PBMCs. The chain recombines TRBV25-1 with TRBJ2-1; 10 bases fit TRBD1. The receptor was isolated from a female donor in good health and CMV-seronegative. DNA of the CDR3: TGTGCCAGCAGTGAAGGACAGGGGGGGTATCCAAACAATGAGCAGTTCTTC. Translation: CASSEGQGGYPNNEQFF.